The 2 T cell receptor beta chains below come from one sample, sequenced in a study of T-cell reconstitution after alpha-beta-depleted transplantation in children. Preparation of the TCRbeta library involved a method that used unique molecular identifiers. TCRdb reanalysed the PCR reads using MiXCR and keeps one entry per CDR3 protein. The table includes approximately 190,000 distinct CDR3 sequences, roughly 8.3% detected once. Sample: PBMCs, mostly from graft donor cells, taken 360 days after TCRalphabeta/CD19-depleted stem cell transplant. All receptors derive from a male patient under 10 years old who had a stem cell transplant for acute myeloid leukemia, so the T cells may come from the graft donor.

This clonotype was seen more than once but under ten times. J is TRBJ2-2 and V is TRBV12-3 or TRBV12-4; D is perhaps TRBD1 or TRBD2 (5 bases each). This CDR3 has 14 residues. V was clipped by 4 bases and J by 3 bases, with 9 bases between them. The DNA of the CDR3 is TGTGCCAGCAGTTGGGGGACGGACACCGGGGAGCTGTTTTTT. Protein: CASSWGTDTGELFF.

This clonotype has ten or more counts. The chain carries TRBV21-1 and TRBJ2-7; the table gives TRBD2 as D, unverified against the DNA. TRBV21-1 is noted as a pseudogene. CDR3 size: 13 residues. CDR3 in amino acids: CASSSGRAYEQYF. CDR3 DNA sequence: TGTGCCAGCAGCAGCGGGAGAGCTTACGAGCAGTACTTC.